Sequencing of this T cell receptor beta chain was carried out in a study of cytomegalovirus exposure and HLA in healthy donors. Points from the study as a whole: Researchers counted some 150 TCR beta chains as cytomegalovirus-associated. According to a subsequent analysis, TCR clusters identified in the first cohort showed a tendency to co-occur across the 120 or so validation repertoires.

The J segment lost 3 bases and the V segment lost 4 bases, leaving 8 bases of the junction unmatched. The CDR3 is 15 residues long. Germline CDR1 and CDR2: MNHEY and SMNVEV (reference sequence). A note on this clone: The antigen is undetermined.

Sequencing used immunoSEQ multiplex PCR; TCRdb keeps in-frame clones, though not all of them. The repertoire holds 90,000 to 110,000 clones, with roughly 90% as singletons. J is TRBJ2-7 and V is TRBV27; 8 bases are a match to TRBD1. Sequenced: PBMCs. The receptor's source is a woman aged 18-29 years in good health and CMV-seronegative. CDR3 protein: CASSYGTGLFYEQYF. CDR3 sequence (DNA): TGTGCCAGCAGTTACGGGACAGGCCTATTCTACGAGCAGTACTTC.